This T cell receptor (beta chain) was obtained from a study of PD-1 blockade in classical Hodgkin lymphoma. Findings and limits, study-wide: Unlike CD8+ TCR diversity, which did not rise significantly by C4D1, CD4+ TCR diversity did. Reasons behind the repertoire differences stay unclear, perhaps disease activity or earlier therapy. Lower baseline TCR diversity was reported for newly diagnosed patients than for healthy donors.

Worth noting for this clone: What it recognizes is unknown.

Generated by immunoSEQ multiplex PCR, the TCRdb table keeps only in-frame clones and is missing some. The sample lists around 50,000 clones, 90% occurring once. The time point here: cycle 4 day 1 (C4D1), after around six weeks of nivolumab. Each patient relapsed following autologous stem cell transplantation, and prior brentuximab vedotin exposure differed. The CDR3 consists of 11 residues. Per germline, CDR1 SNHLY and CDR2 FYNNEI. V dropped 7 bases and J dropped 6 bases, with 7 bases sitting between them. This specimen was peripheral blood mononuclear cells (PBMCs), taken before the fourth cycle of nivolumab. V is TRBV2 and J is TRBJ2-1; D is unresolved. The origin of this receptor is a human donor with classical Hodgkin lymphoma. The CDR3 coding sequence is TGTGCCAGCAATGGGCGCAATGAGCAGTTCTTC. It codes for CASNGRNEQFF.